Below are 26 T cell receptor beta chains sequenced from a single sample in a study of cytomegalovirus exposure and HLA in healthy donors. The PCR had 60 Vbeta and 13 Jbeta primers. This table comes from immunoSEQ multiplex PCR, and its TCRdb copy is limited to in-frame clones, with some not included. The profile shows approximately 150,000 clones, 75% to 85% of them singletons. Input material: PBMCs. These receptors all stem from a man aged 45-65 years in good health and CMV-seropositive.

V and J are TRBV5-1 and TRBJ2-7; D remains ambiguous. CDR1 is SGHRS and CDR2 is YFSETQ in the germline V gene. The CDR3 loop spans 13 amino acids. Trimming removed 0 bases from V and 3 bases from J, with 7 bases in between. The CDR3 coding sequence is TGCGCCAGCAGCTTGGCGACTGACTACGAGCAGTACTTC. This codes for CASSLATDYEQYF.

This chain connects TRBV27 to TRBJ2-1; 8 nucleotides line up with TRBD1. The CDR3 runs 14 residues. Germline V CDR1 and CDR2: MNHEY, SMNVEV (reference sequence). V was pared by 2 bases and J by 6 bases, with 3 bases of the junction left unmatched. DNA of the CDR3: TGTGCCAGCAGTTTAGTTCAGGGGGCCAATGAGCAGTTCTTC. It specifies CASSLVQGANEQFF.

J is TRBJ1-1 and V is TRBV5-4; D gene ambiguous. This CDR3 region has 14 residues. V gave up 5 bases and J gave up 3 bases, with 14 bases separating them. Per the germline V gene, CDR1 is SGHNT and CDR2 is YYREEE (reference sequence). The CDR3 nucleotides are TGTGCCAGCAGTCATGTCAGAGGAGACACTGAAGCTTTCTTT. This encodes CASSHVRGDTEAFF.

The chain carries TRBV27 and TRBJ2-1; weak D call: TRBD2 (6 bases). Germline values: CDR1 MNHEY, CDR2 SMNVEV (reference sequence). The CDR3 is 13 amino acids. V gave up 9 bases and J gave up 0 bases, with 9 bases separating them. The CDR3: CASTRGSYNEQFF. The CDR3 region has the DNA TGTGCCAGTACGCGGGGCTCCTACAATGAGCAGTTCTTC.

The chain uses TRBV10-1 and TRBJ1-1; 12 positions agree with TRBD1. V shed 10 bases, J shed 8 bases, and the junction held 5 bases outside the gene matches. The CDR3 loop spans 12 amino acids. Germline CDR1 reads WNHNN; CDR2 reads SYGVQD (reference sequence). In DNA, the CDR3 is TGCGCCACTGGGACAGGGGGCTCAGAAGCTTTCTTT. Translated, it gives CATGTGGSEAFF.

This rearrangement joins TRBV30 to TRBJ1-1; D might be TRBD1 (5 bases). The V gene lost 1 base and the J gene lost 5 bases, with 11 bases spanning the gap. Germline V gives CDR1 GTSNPN, CDR2 SVGIG (reference sequence). The length of the CDR3 is 13 residues. DNA of the CDR3: TGTGCCTGGAGTGAAGGGGCCCGAACTGAAGCTTTCTTT. Translating gives CAWSEGARTEAFF.

The chain is built from TRBV10-2 and TRBJ1-4, with 7 bases fitting TRBD1. Looked up from germline, CDR1 is WSHSY and CDR2 is SAAADI. This CDR3 spans 15 amino acids. With 5 bases clipped from V and 3 bases from J, the junction kept 6 bases outside the gene matches. The CDR3, as DNA: TGCGCCAGCAGTACAGGGGATTCAGCTAATGAAAAACTGTTTTTT. It is translated as CASSTGDSANEKLFF.

This clone was seen only once. This chain connects TRBV4-1 to TRBJ2-3, with 11 bases identical to TRBD2. The CDR3 extends over 14 amino acids. The J segment lost 5 bases and the V segment lost 8 bases, leaving 6 bases of the junction unmatched. Germline V gives CDR1 MGHRA, CDR2 YSYEKL. The CDR3 protein is CASGLGTSGDTQYF. The CDR3 region has the DNA TGCGCCAGCGGCCTCGGGACTAGCGGAGATACGCAGTATTTT.

The chain employs TRBV6-1 and TRBJ2-7; 11 nucleotides agree with TRBD1. Unmatched junction bases numbered 7, after V lost 5 bases and J lost 4 bases. This CDR3 is 15 amino acids long. The germline gives CDR1 MNHNS, CDR2 SASEGT. CDR3 loop: CASSPWTGGRYEQYF. In DNA, the CDR3 is TGTGCCAGCAGTCCCTGGACAGGGGGCAGATACGAGCAGTACTTC.

The chain uses TRBV4-1 and TRBJ2-7, with 7 bases identical to TRBD2. Germline V lookup: CDR1 MGHRA, CDR2 YSYEKL. J was trimmed by 1 base and V by 1 base; bases with no gene match: 13. The CDR3 sequence is 18 residues long. As DNA, the CDR3 is TGCGCCAGCAGCCAAGTTCGGGCTAGCGGCCAAAAATCCTACGAGCAGTACTTC. This translates into CASSQVRASGQKSYEQYF.

This rearrangement joins TRBV11-1 to TRBJ2-3; D may be TRBD2 (7 bases). The germline CDR1 and CDR2 sequences are SGHAT and FQDESV (reference sequence). The V and J ends lost 1 base and 0 bases respectively, with 11 bases between them. There are 16 residues in the CDR3. The CDR3 protein is CASSLVRGASTDTQYF. The CDR3 DNA is TGTGCCAGCAGCTTAGTTCGGGGGGCGAGCACAGATACGCAGTATTTT.

V is TRBV7-9 and J is TRBJ2-5, with 10 bases matching TRBD1. V shed 5 bases and J 3 bases; nucleotides not matched to a gene: 6. There are 15 residues in the CDR3. CDR1 is SEHNR and CDR2 is FQNEAQ in the germline V gene (reference sequence). The chain's CDR3 is CASSRGTGEKETQYF. The CDR3, as DNA: TGTGCCAGCAGCAGAGGGACAGGGGAAAAAGAGACCCAGTACTTC.

The chain links TRBV5-1 to TRBJ2-5, with 9 positions matching TRBD2. The J call may be incorrect, as the DNA end agrees better with TRBJ2-7. The CDR3 is 14 residues long. Germline-derived CDR1 and CDR2 are SGHRS and YFSETQ. The CDR3 region has the DNA TGCGCCAGCAGCTTTAGCGGGAGCTCCTACGAGCAGTACTTC. This translates into CASSFSGSSYEQYF.

As concerns this clone: Sequence at one end of the junction differs from germline and may be a read error. The same CDR3 also results from other DNA sequences found in this sample. The CDR3 nucleotides are TGTGCCAGTAGTTTTTTGCGGACAGGGAACACCGGGGAGCTGTTTTTT. The encoded protein is CASSFLRTGNTGELFF. This chain connects TRBV28 to TRBJ2-2; 7 nucleotides align to TRBD1. CDR1 and CDR2 from the germline V gene are MDHEN and SYDVKM. This CDR3 has 16 amino acids.

The chain is built from TRBV30 and TRBJ2-2; 7 bases are shared with TRBD1. V shed 0 bases, J shed 4 bases, and the junction held 5 bases outside the gene matches. The CDR3 loop spans 15 amino acids. Germline loops: CDR1 GTSNPN, CDR2 SVGIG (reference sequence). CDR3 nucleotide sequence: TGTGCCTGGAGTGTAGACAGGGTCAGCACCGGGGAGCTGTTTTTT. Translation: CAWSVDRVSTGELFF.

The chain links TRBV19 to TRBJ2-3, with 11 bases aligning to TRBD2. Looked up from germline, CDR1 is LNHDA and CDR2 is SQIVND (reference sequence). V shed 3 bases and J 4 bases; nucleotides not matched to a gene: 3. CDR3 length: 15 amino acids. CDR3 protein: CASSMTSGKADTQYF. The DNA for the CDR3 is TGTGCCAGTAGTATGACTAGCGGGAAGGCAGATACGCAGTATTTT.

This chain links TRBV2 with TRBJ1-5, with no clear D. The ends were cut back, 7 bases at V and 4 bases at J, with 14 bases in the middle. Per the germline V gene, CDR1 is SNHLY and CDR2 is FYNNEI. This CDR3 region has 14 residues. The CDR3 spells CASTVDGRNQPQHF. CDR3 bases: TGTGCCAGCACCGTGGATGGGAGAAATCAGCCCCAGCATTTT.

The chain couples TRBV30 to TRBJ2-7, with 14 nucleotides matching TRBD2. The CDR3 covers 17 residues. The V segment lost 2 bases and the J segment 3 bases; nucleotides outside the gene matches: 9. The germline CDR1 and CDR2 sequences are GTSNPN and SVGIG (reference sequence). The CDR3 DNA reads TGTGCCTGGAGTCCTCGACTAGCGGGAGGGCTGAGCTACGAGCAGTACTTC. Translated, it gives CAWSPRLAGGLSYEQYF.

The chain recombines TRBV4-2 with TRBJ1-2, with D perhaps TRBD1 (6 bases). The V end was cut by 0 bases, the J end by 6 bases, with 14 bases between. Germline assignment: CDR1 LGHNA and CDR2 YNFKEQ. The CDR3 loop spans 15 amino acids. Written as DNA, the CDR3 is TGTGCCAGCAGCCAAGACCTTAAAGGGGGTAATGGCTACACCTTC. Protein product: CASSQDLKGGNGYTF.

This chain uses TRBV18 with TRBJ1-5, with 8 bases that match TRBD1. V lost 3 bases, J lost 1 base, and 5 bases stayed unmatched. This CDR3 is built from 16 residues. Germline V gene lookup returns CDR1 KGHSH and CDR2 LQKENI. CDR3 coding DNA: TGTGCCAGCTCACCCCCCGGGACAGGAAGCAATCAGCCCCAGCATTTT. It specifies CASSPPGTGSNQPQHF.

The rearrangement joins TRBV2 to TRBJ2-7, with D tentatively TRBD1 (7 bases). CDR1 SNHLY and CDR2 FYNNEI come from the germline V gene. The CDR3 is 14 amino acids. V gave up 4 bases and J gave up 3 bases, with 13 bases separating them. Written as DNA, the CDR3 is TGTGCCAGCAGTGGGCAGGGGGGACGCTACGAGCAGTACTTC. Translated: CASSGQGGRYEQYF.

The rearrangement uses TRBV10-3 and TRBJ1-1, with D perhaps matching TRBD1 (6 bases). Trimming removed 6 bases at V and 3 bases at J, with 11 bases between. The CDR3 has 13 residues. Germline-derived CDR1 and CDR2 are ENHRY and SYGVKD. The CDR3 spells CAISHRADTEAFF. The CDR3 nucleotides read TGTGCCATCAGCCACAGGGCTGACACTGAAGCTTTCTTT.

In its sample, this clone was seen once. This sequence joins TRBV7-9 and TRBJ2-5, with D perhaps TRBD2 (7 bases). The J call is uncertain, as TRBJ2-7 better fits the DNA end. Germline V gene lookup returns CDR1 SEHNR and CDR2 FQNEAQ (reference sequence). This CDR3 has 15 residues. The CDR3 protein is CASSSGWGREHEQYF. In nucleotides, the CDR3 is TGTGCCAGCAGCTCCGGCTGGGGGCGGGAGCACGAGCAGTACTTC.

Turning to this clone: At one end, the junction sequence differs from germline, possibly due to a read error. The chain has TRBV6-5 and TRBJ1-2, with 7 bases fitting TRBD1. The CDR3 totals 14 residues. Germline CDR1 MNHEY, CDR2 SVGAGI. CDR3 protein: CASRPSGTEAGYTF. The CDR3 DNA reads as TGTGCCAGCAGACCCTCCGGGACAGAAGCCGGCTATACCTTC.

The chain carries TRBV7-9 and TRBJ2-1; the match to TRBD1 covers 7 bases. V lost 4 bases, J lost 7 bases, and 10 bases stayed unmatched. This CDR3 spans 15 amino acids. Germline-derived CDR1 and CDR2 are SEHNR and FQNEAQ (reference sequence). CDR3 loop: CASSSRQGSHNEQFF. In DNA form, the CDR3 reads TGTGCCAGCAGCTCTAGACAGGGTTCTCATAATGAGCAGTTCTTC.

This chain joins TRBV19 and TRBJ1-1; no reliable D call. V was shortened by 8 bases and J by 3 bases, with 13 bases between the two germline ends. The CDR3 consists of 13 residues. Germline V gene sequence: CDR1 LNHDA, CDR2 SQIVND (reference sequence). The CDR3 spells CASFGLFDTEAFF. CDR3 coding DNA: TGTGCCAGTTTCGGACTATTTGACACTGAAGCTTTCTTT.